This is a list of T cell receptor beta chains from one sample in a study of glioma-infiltrating T cells. TCRdb used MiXCR to reprocess the multiplex PCR reads, holding one entry per CDR3 protein. The repertoire holds around 130,000 distinct CDR3 sequences, with around 23% as singletons. The sample comprised glioma tissue, nonneoplastic brain tissue, or PBMCs (not recorded which). The receptor source for this set is a human donor with low-grade glioma or glioblastoma, undergoing nonglioma brain surgery, or in good health (not recorded which). Both conserved end residues are part of each CDR3. D genes are given only for firm matches. Some rows have no size entry. The others give once, few or many, or a class for an expanded clone.

j_call,d_call,v_call,clone_size,cdr3_nt,cdr3_aa
TRBJ1-5,.,TRBV6-1,many,TGTGCCAGCAGGGACACAGATCAGCCCCAGCATTTT,CASRDTDQPQHF
TRBJ1-2,.,TRBV12-3/TRBV12-4,.,TGTGCCAGCAGTTTCGCACAAAACTATGGCTACACCTTC,CASSFAQNYGYTF
TRBJ2-2,.,TRBV24-1,few,TGTGCCACCAGGGGAACAGCCAACACCGGGGAGCTGTTTTTT,CATRGTANTGELFF
TRBJ1-2,.,TRBV29-1,few,TGCAGCGTTGAGGGGGGCAGGGGCAACTATGGCTACACCTTC,CSVEGGRGNYGYTF
TRBJ2-2,.,TRBV19,.,TGTGCCAGTAGTTCGGGATACAACACCGGGGAGCTGTTTTTT,CASSSGYNTGELFF
TRBJ1-5,.,TRBV7-6,many,TGTGCCAGCAGCCCAGGCGGGGGGCAGCCCCAGCATTTT,CASSPGGGQPQHF
TRBJ1-1,.,TRBV7-8,few,TGTGCCAGCAGCTTAGTTCCTTACACTGAAGCTTTCTTT,CASSLVPYTEAFF
TRBJ1-2,.,TRBV20-1,many,TGCAGTGCTAGATTGACGGGACAAGGTTATGGCTACACCTTC,CSARLTGQGYGYTF
TRBJ1-6,.,TRBV20-1,many,TGCAGTGCTAGTGTAGGCAGGGATTCACCCCTCCACTTT,CSASVGRDSPLHF
TRBJ1-3,.,TRBV12-3/TRBV12-4,.,TGTGCCAGCAGTTTGGGGGGAGAGAACACCATATATTTT,CASSLGGENTIYF
TRBJ2-3,.,TRBV29-1,.,TGCAGCGTTGAGTCCCCGTCATCAGATACGCAGTATTTT,CSVESPSSDTQYF
TRBJ1-6,.,TRBV20-1,many,TGCAGTGCTACCGGACAGTCTCCGTATAATTCACCCCTCCACTTT,CSATGQSPYNSPLHF
TRBJ2-1,TRBD1,TRBV11-3,.,TGTGCCAGCAGCTTAGTCGGACAGGGATTCAATGAGCAGTTCTTC,CASSLVGQGFNEQFF
TRBJ2-1,TRBD2,TRBV28,.,TGTGCCAGTATCCTTAGCGGGGGGGCGAATGTGCAGTTCTTC,CASILSGGANVQFF
TRBJ2-1,TRBD1,TRBV7-9,.,TGTGCCAGCAGCTTGGTGTGGGACAGGACCTACAATGAGCAGCTCTTC,CASSLVWDRTYNEQLF
TRBJ2-3,TRBD2,TRBV7-9,.,TGTGCCAGCAGCTTAGCCAGCGGGGGGCGCACAGATACGCAGTATTTT,CASSLASGGRTDTQYF
TRBJ1-6,.,TRBV7-2,few,TGTGCCACGAGGACCGCCTATAATTCACCCCTCCACTTT,CATRTAYNSPLHF
TRBJ2-1,.,TRBV7-8,few,TGTGCCAGCAGCTATTCGACACGATACTTTGACAATGAGCAGTTCTTC,CASSYSTRYFDNEQFF
TRBJ1-6,.,TRBV30,.,TGTGCCTGGAGGGCAGACAGGTCCGGCTCACCCCTCCACTTT,CAWRADRSGSPLHF
TRBJ1-1,.,TRBV20-1,many,TGCAGTGCTAGAGATCCGACAGGCTCTCTTGAAGCTTTCTTT,CSARDPTGSLEAFF
TRBJ2-4,.,TRBV25-1,few,TGTGCCAGCAGTGAATATCTTGGGGGAACCAAAAACATTCAGTACTTC,CASSEYLGGTKNIQYF
TRBJ1-6,TRBD1,TRBV25-1,few,TGTGCCAGCAGGGCAGACAGGGGTGGATCACCCCTCCACTTT,CASRADRGGSPLHF
TRBJ1-2,.,TRBV6-6,many,TGTGCCAGCAGTTACTCCAGACAGCGGGGCTACACCTTC,CASSYSRQRGYTF
TRBJ1-1,.,TRBV18,.,TGTGCCAGCTCACCAAGACAGGCGTACACTGAAGCTTTCTTT,CASSPRQAYTEAFF
TRBJ1-2,.,TRBV12-3/TRBV12-4,once,TGTGCCAGCAGTACCCAGGGGTTGATGGGTGGCTACACCTTC,CASSTQGLMGGYTF
TRBJ1-1,TRBD1,TRBV28,many,TGTGCCAGCAGTCCGGACAGGGGGCGTCACACTGAAGCTTTCTTT,CASSPDRGRHTEAFF
TRBJ2-1,.,TRBV7-2,many,TGTGCCAGCAGCTCCCGATTCAGGGGCCACAATGAGCAGTTCTTC,CASSSRFRGHNEQFF
TRBJ1-1,TRBD1,TRBV12-3/TRBV12-4,few,TGTGCCAGCAGTCTCCGAGGGGGCTATAGAAATGAAGCTTTCTTT,CASSLRGGYRNEAFF
TRBJ1-1,.,TRBV7-9,once,TGTGCCAGCAGCCCCTTTGGGGGTATGAACACTGAAGCTTTCTTT,CASSPFGGMNTEAFF
TRBJ1-3,.,TRBV28,.,TGTGCCAGCAGTTTATTGGGGACACCTGGGAACACCATATATTTT,CASSLLGTPGNTIYF
TRBJ1-4,.,TRBV7-2,.,TGTGCCAGCAGCCACGCAGCGGAAAAACTGTTTTTT,CASSHAAEKLFF
TRBJ1-3,.,TRBV7-2,.,TGTGCCAGCAGCGCACAACCCTCGTCTGGAAACACCATATATTTT,CASSAQPSSGNTIYF
TRBJ2-3,TRBD2,TRBV2,few,TGTGCCAGCAGTGTTCTAGCGGGGTCCACAGATACGCAGTATTTT,CASSVLAGSTDTQYF
TRBJ2-5,.,TRBV20-1,many,TGCAGTGCTACCGGGGTTCCTAGTACGACCCAGTACTTC,CSATGVPSTTQYF
TRBJ1-1,.,TRBV7-5,.,.,CISVSEAYPAVYTEAFF
TRBJ2-1,.,TRBV14,few,TGTGCCAGCAGCCAAGCCCGGCTGTGGAGCGATGAGCAGTTCTTC,CASSQARLWSDEQFF
TRBJ2-5,TRBD1,TRBV7-9,.,TGTGCCAGCAGTTGGGACAGGGATGCGCAAGAGACCCAGTACTTC,CASSWDRDAQETQYF
TRBJ1-2,.,TRBV7-9,few,TGTGCCAGCAGCTTAAGGACAGTCCCCGTGGGCTACACCTTC,CASSLRTVPVGYTF
TRBJ2-5,TRBD1,TRBV27,many,TGTGCCAGCAGGCCACAGGGGCGGAAAGAGACCCAGTACTTC,CASRPQGRKETQYF
TRBJ1-1,.,TRBV14,few,TGTGCCAGCAGCCCCAAGCGTCACACGTGGACTGAAGCTTTCTTT,CASSPKRHTWTEAFF
TRBJ2-3,.,TRBV7-3,.,TGTGCCAGCAGCTTACGGCCCCTACCTACAGATACGCAGTATTTT,CASSLRPLPTDTQYF
TRBJ2-4,TRBD2,TRBV15,.,TGTGCCACCAGCAGAGATCTAGGTAGCGGGGGGAAAAACATTCAGTACTTC,CATSRDLGSGGKNIQYF
TRBJ1-5,TRBD1,TRBV11-2,.,TGTGCCAGCAGCCCTCGGACAGGGAATCAGCCCCAGCATTTT,CASSPRTGNQPQHF
TRBJ2-2,TRBD2,TRBV5-4,few,TGTGCCAGCAGCTTGGTGCCAGCGGGGGGGCTAGGCACCGGGGAGCTGTTTTTT,CASSLVPAGGLGTGELFF
TRBJ1-1,.,TRBV6-6,many,TGTGCCAGCAGTTACTCATTTTACAGCGAAGCTTTCTTT,CASSYSFYSEAFF
TRBJ2-3,.,TRBV20-1,many,TGCAGTGCCCTCGGTCGACCTGGCACAGATACGCAGTATTTT,CSALGRPGTDTQYF
TRBJ1-5,.,TRBV29-1,.,TGCAGCGTCGCACCGGAGGGTCGCAATCAGCCCCAGCATTTT,CSVAPEGRNQPQHF
TRBJ1-1,TRBD1,TRBV28,many,TGTGCCAGCAGTTTGGGAGGGACAGTCGCTGAAGCTTTCTTT,CASSLGGTVAEAFF
TRBJ2-6,.,TRBV7-2,few,TGTGCCAGCAGCTTAGTTGGAGGGATTGGGGCCAACGTCCTGACTTTC,CASSLVGGIGANVLTF
TRBJ2-3,.,TRBV6-1,many,TGTGCCAGCAGGTTCGGGCCCCACACAGATACGCAGTATTTT,CASRFGPHTDTQYF
TRBJ2-5,.,TRBV3-1,few,TGTGCCAGCAGCCAAGTAGTTCAGCAAAGGGAGACCCAGTACTTC,CASSQVVQQRETQYF
TRBJ1-1,TRBD1,TRBV5-1,.,TGCGCCAGCAGCTTGGAGGGGACAGCCAACACTGAAGCTTTCTTT,CASSLEGTANTEAFF